Shown below are 27 T cell receptor beta chains from a single sample sequenced in a study of read filtering for tumor transcriptome and immune sequencing. This library used 300 to 500 ng RNA and molecular barcoded adaptors spanning alpha/delta and beta/gamma chains. TCRdb redid the calling of the reads with MiXCR, one entry per CDR3 protein. The table records 130,000 or so distinct CDR3 sequences, approximately 13% of them present only once. The source material was a population of CD138-negative cells sorted from bone marrow. These receptors were taken from a donor at least 40 years old with multiple myeloma.

There are many counts of this clonotype. The chain joins TRBV29-1 to TRBJ2-1; 12 positions match TRBD2. CDR3 length equals 15 residues. V gave up 7 bases and J gave up 7 bases; unmatched junction bases: 11. Germline CDR1 and CDR2: SQVTM and ANQGSEA. The CDR3 loop reads CSGGGFGTSGNEQFF. CDR3 in DNA: TGCAGCGGCGGGGGATTCGGGACTAGCGGGAATGAGCAGTTCTTC.

This clonotype was detected ten times or more. The V gene is TRBV24-1, the J gene TRBJ2-5; D might be TRBD1 (5 bases). Per germline, CDR1 KGHDR and CDR2 SFDVKD. The CDR3 has 16 amino acids. With 0 bases removed from V and 3 bases from J, the gap between germline ends came to 13 bases. CDR3 DNA sequence: TGTGCCACCAGTGATTTGTCTTCCAGGGAAAAAGAGACCCAGTACTTC. It specifies CATSDLSSREKETQYF.

This clonotype was recorded many times. V and J are TRBV15 and TRBJ2-7; D remains unclear. The germline gives CDR1 LNHNV, CDR2 YYDKDF (reference sequence). V was pared by 4 bases and J by 5 bases, with 12 bases between. The CDR3 is 13 residues long. This CDR3 is CATSMFRSNEQYF. CDR3 nucleotide sequence: TGTGCCACCAGCATGTTCAGGAGCAACGAGCAGTACTTC.

This sequence joins TRBV5-1 and TRBJ2-5; D may be TRBD1 or TRBD2 (5 bases each). Germline V gene lookup returns CDR1 SGHRS and CDR2 YFSETQ. The germline V and J ends were trimmed by 0 bases and 5 bases, with 11 bases remaining between them. The CDR3 contains 14 residues. CDR3 in amino acids: CASSLAGREETQYF. The CDR3 DNA follows: TGCGCCAGCAGCTTGGCGGGCAGGGAGGAGACCCAGTACTTC.

The rearrangement links TRBV10-1 to TRBJ1-1; the D is unclear. CDR3 size: 16 residues. Per germline, CDR1 WNHNN and CDR2 SYGVQD (reference sequence). Deletions cut 0 bases from V and 5 bases from J, with 16 bases between. This CDR3 is CASSESSSRYATEAFF. The CDR3 DNA reads as TGCGCCAGCAGTGAGTCCTCCTCAAGGTATGCGACTGAAGCTTTCTTT.

This clonotype came up many times. The V gene is TRBV7-9, the J gene TRBJ2-2, with 8 bases matching TRBD2. This CDR3 has 16 amino acids. CDR1 SEHNR and CDR2 FQNEAQ come from the germline V gene (reference sequence). Trimming at V came to 5 bases and at J to 0 bases, leaving 5 bases not matched to a gene. The CDR3 DNA reads as TGTGCCAGCAGCCGACCGGGACTAGCGAACACCGGGGAGCTGTTTTTT. This codes for CASSRPGLANTGELFF.

At least ten counts were recorded for this clonotype. The chain employs TRBV4-1 and TRBJ2-5; the match to TRBD2 covers 11 bases. This CDR3 region has 15 residues. The J segment lost 0 bases and the V segment lost 8 bases, leaving 5 bases of the junction unmatched. The germline CDR1 and CDR2 sequences are MGHRA and YSYEKL. The CDR3 nucleotides read TGCGCCAGCGCTAGGACTAGCGGGTACCAAGAGACCCAGTACTTC. Translating gives CASARTSGYQETQYF.

This clonotype was picked up many times. This chain uses TRBV30 with TRBJ2-4; 8 bases agree with TRBD1. CDR3 length: 17 amino acids. CDR1 is GTSNPN, CDR2 SVGIG, per germline (reference sequence). V gave up 3 bases and J gave up 0 bases; unmatched junction bases: 10. The CDR3 loop reads CAWSRRGQGVAKNIQYF. The CDR3 DNA reads TGTGCCTGGAGCCGGCGCGGACAGGGTGTAGCCAAAAACATTCAGTACTTC.

This clonotype was found many times. This chain joins TRBV11-2 and TRBJ2-5, with D possibly being TRBD2 (5 bases). The germline gives CDR1 SGHAT, CDR2 FQNNGV. The CDR3 sequence is 15 residues long. Trimming left V 5 bases short and J 5 bases short, with 18 bases between. The CDR3 loop is CASSPVTTPRETQYF. The CDR3 coding sequence is TGTGCCAGCAGCCCTGTGACTACACCGAGGGAGACCCAGTACTTC.

This clonotype came up many times. The chain uses TRBV6-2 or TRBV6-3 and TRBJ1-5; 8 bases match TRBD1. V gave up 6 bases and J gave up 7 bases; unmatched junction bases: 5. The germline V gene encodes CDR1 MNHEY and CDR2 SVGEGT. The CDR3 covers 13 residues. CDR3: CASSTDRGQPQHF. The CDR3 DNA reads as TGTGCCAGCAGCACCGACAGGGGCCAGCCCCAGCATTTT.

At least ten counts were recorded for this clonotype. V and J are TRBV25-1 and TRBJ1-5; D is possibly TRBD1 (5 bases). The V gene lost 4 bases and the J gene lost 6 bases, with 16 bases spanning the gap. Germline-derived CDR1 and CDR2 are MGHDK and SYGVNS. The CDR3 runs 15 residues. Written as DNA, the CDR3 is TGTGCCAGCAGTGTTGGGACCTCAGGGAGTCAGCCCCAGCATTTT. It specifies CASSVGTSGSQPQHF.

About this clonotype: This may be a read error: a much more frequent sequence differs by one nucleotide. As DNA, the CDR3 is TGTGCCAGCAGTCAGGAGAGGGACACCGGGGAGCTGTTTTTT. Translation gives CASSQERDTGELFF. The rearrangement joins TRBV6-4 to TRBJ2-2, with D possibly matching TRBD2 (5 bases). This CDR3 comprises 14 residues. The germline V gene encodes CDR1 MRHNA and CDR2 SNTAGT. V lost 5 bases and J 3 bases, leaving 10 bases between the germline ends.

This clonotype was observed many times. The rearrangement joins TRBV7-2 to TRBJ2-5; weak D call: TRBD1 (6 bases). V lost 3 bases to trimming and J lost 5 bases, with 13 bases between them. This CDR3 is built from 14 residues. Germline lookup yields CDR1 SGHTA and CDR2 FQGNSA. The CDR3 is CASSLAQGRETQYF. As DNA, the CDR3 is TGTGCCAGCAGCTTGGCACAGGGCAGGGAGACCCAGTACTTC.

In this sample, this clonotype turned up many times. The chain employs TRBV20-1 and TRBJ2-3, with 9 bases matching TRBD1. The germline gives CDR1 DFQATT, CDR2 SNEGSKA (reference sequence). CDR3 size: 18 residues. V trimming: 6 bases; J trimming: 11 bases; junction bases outside the gene matches: 27. The CDR3 coding sequence is TGCAGTGCCTACTACCGGGACAGGGTGAACCCATCTCATATTTGGCAGTATTTT. Translation: CSAYYRDRVNPSHIWQYF.

This clonotype was found many times. The J gene is TRBJ1-1, the V gene TRBV4-1; D gene ambiguous. Deletions cut 2 bases from V and 4 bases from J, with 8 bases between. The CDR3 extends over 13 amino acids. The germline gives CDR1 MGHRA, CDR2 YSYEKL. CDR3 nucleotide sequence: TGCGCCAGCAGCCAACTCTGGAGCACTGAAGCTTTCTTT. Protein: CASSQLWSTEAFF.

There are many counts of this clonotype. This chain uses TRBV29-1 with TRBJ2-6, with D possibly being TRBD1 (5 bases). V was trimmed by 2 bases and J by 2 bases, leaving 7 bases between them. The germline V gene has CDR1 SQVTM and CDR2 ANQGSEA. There are 14 residues in the CDR3. In nucleotides, the CDR3 is TGCAGCGTTGAACTGGGGCCTGGGGCCAACGTCCTGACTTTC. This sequence encodes CSVELGPGANVLTF.

This chain connects TRBV10-3 to TRBJ2-1; no firm D call. CDR1 is ENHRY, CDR2 SYGVKD, per germline. The CDR3 totals 15 residues. The V and J ends lost 3 bases and 4 bases respectively, with 13 bases between them. CDR3 sequence: CAISDGGPQYNEQFF. CDR3 nucleotides: TGTGCCATCAGTGACGGCGGTCCCCAATACAATGAGCAGTTCTTC.

Remarks on this clonotype: A read error is possible here, since a much larger clone lies one base away. The rearrangement uses TRBV9 and TRBJ2-3, with a possible D match to TRBD2 (6 bases). The germline V gene encodes CDR1 SGDLS and CDR2 YYNGEE. This CDR3 has 15 residues. Trimming left V 3 bases short and J 4 bases short, with 15 bases between. The CDR3 region is CASSEGAGDSDTQYF. The CDR3 region has the DNA TGTGCCAGCAGCGAAGGAGCGGGCGACTCAGATACGCAGTATTTT.

This clonotype was observed many times. J is TRBJ1-1 and V is TRBV5-1, with 7 bases identical to TRBD1. The CDR3 loop spans 14 amino acids. J gave up 11 bases and V 0 bases, and 10 bases lay outside the gene matches. Per germline, CDR1 SGHRS and CDR2 YFSETQ. DNA for the CDR3: TGCGCCAGCAGCTTGGCCCGGGGAGGGGGCTCTGCTTTCTTT. Residues: CASSLARGGGSAFF. Drawing the rest from reference TRBV5-1 and TRBJ1-1, the complete variable domain is KAGVTQTPRYLIKTRGQQVTLSCSPISGHRSVSWYQQTPGQGLQFLFEYFSETQRNKGNFPGRFSGRQFSNSRSEMNVSTLELGDSALYLCASSLARGGGSAFFGQGTRLTVV.

This clonotype was seen ten or more times. The V gene is TRBV9, the J gene TRBJ2-2; D is uncertain. V lost 2 bases and J lost 3, with 8 bases in between. The V gene's germline CDR1 is SGDLS and CDR2 YYNGEE. The CDR3 totals 14 residues. The CDR3 region is CASSVVGDTGELFF. CDR3 nucleotide sequence: TGTGCCAGCAGCGTGGTAGGAGACACCGGGGAGCTGTTTTTT. Variable domain in full (rest from reference TRBV9 and TRBJ2-2): DSGVTQTPKHLITATGQRVTLRCSPRSGDLSVYWYQQSLDQGLQFLIQYYNGEERAKGNILERFSAQQFPDLHSELNLSSLELGDSALYFCASSVVGDTGELFFGEGSRLTVL.

The J gene is TRBJ2-1, the V gene TRBV20-1; 16 bases are shared with TRBD2. V lost 3 bases and J lost 2; bases outside the gene matches: 4. Germline assignment: CDR1 DFQATT and CDR2 SNEGSKA (reference sequence). The CDR3 totals 17 residues. In DNA form, the CDR3 reads TGCAGTGCTAGGGGACTAGCGGGAGGGTACCCCTACAATGAGCAGTTCTTC. It yields the protein CSARGLAGGYPYNEQFF.

This clonotype has a count of ten or more. The V call is TRBV30, the J call TRBJ2-7, with 9 bases fitting TRBD2. In germline, CDR1 is GTSNPN, CDR2 SVGIG (reference sequence). The junction had 11 bases not matched to a gene; V was cut back by 4 bases and J by 13 bases. There are 12 residues in the CDR3. The CDR3 DNA reads TGTGCCTGGACTAGCGGGATCTCTCTTCTTTACTTC. Translation: CAWTSGISLLYF.

In this sample, this clonotype turned up many times. The J gene is TRBJ2-3, the V gene TRBV5-1; D might be TRBD1 (5 bases). V lost 7 bases and J 1 base, leaving 22 bases between the germline ends. CDR3 length equals 17 residues. Germline V CDR1 and CDR2: SGHRS, YFSETQ. CDR3 protein: CASAHGMGLPRTDTQYF. The CDR3 nucleotides are TGCGCCAGCGCCCATGGTATGGGGCTCCCACGCACAGATACGCAGTATTTT.

In its sample, this clonotype was seen many times. The chain recombines TRBV19 with TRBJ2-3, with 11 positions matching TRBD2. J lost 2 bases, V lost 2 bases, and 3 bases had no gene match. CDR1 is LNHDA and CDR2 is SQIVND in the germline V gene (reference sequence). The CDR3 has 16 residues. CDR3 bases: TGTGCCAGTAGTATACGACTAGCGGGGCACACAGATACGCAGTATTTT. Translating gives CASSIRLAGHTDTQYF.

There are many counts of this clonotype. CDR3 nucleotide sequence: TGTGCCAGCAGCCCCCGCCCTGCGGGAGGGCCGGGAGATACGCAGTATTTT. It encodes CASSPRPAGGPGDTQYF. V is TRBV7-3 and J is TRBJ2-3, with 9 bases identical to TRBD2. The length of the CDR3 is 17 residues. Germline V gene sequence: CDR1 SGHTA, CDR2 FQGTGA. V lost 5 bases, J lost 5 bases, and 14 bases stayed unmatched.

This clonotype was counted ten times or more. This chain connects TRBV12-3 or TRBV12-4 to TRBJ1-5; D remains unclear. This CDR3 region has 14 residues. V lost 6 bases, J lost 0 bases, and 9 bases lay in between. The CDR3: CASRESHSNQPQHF. The CDR3 DNA is TGTGCCAGCAGGGAAAGCCATAGCAATCAGCCCCAGCATTTT.

This clonotype was observed at least ten times. This chain connects TRBV7-3 to TRBJ2-2, with TRBD2 identical over 9 bases. The trim removed 2 bases at V and 6 bases at J, leaving 7 bases unmatched. The germline CDR1 and CDR2 sequences are SGHTA and FQGTGA. This CDR3 is built from 16 residues. The chain's CDR3 is CASSLEASGKPGELFF. The CDR3 DNA is TGTGCCAGCAGCTTAGAGGCTAGCGGGAAGCCCGGGGAGCTGTTTTTT.